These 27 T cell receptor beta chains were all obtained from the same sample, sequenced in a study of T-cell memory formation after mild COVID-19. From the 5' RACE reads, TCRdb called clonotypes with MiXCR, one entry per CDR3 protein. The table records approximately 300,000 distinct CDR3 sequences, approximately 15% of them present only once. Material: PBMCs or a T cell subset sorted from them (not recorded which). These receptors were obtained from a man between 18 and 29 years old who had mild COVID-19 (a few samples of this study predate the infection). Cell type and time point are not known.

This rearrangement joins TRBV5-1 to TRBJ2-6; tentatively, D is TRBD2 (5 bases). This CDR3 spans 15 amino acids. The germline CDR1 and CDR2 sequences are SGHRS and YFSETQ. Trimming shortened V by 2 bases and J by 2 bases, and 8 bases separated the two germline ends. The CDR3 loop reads CASSFVGAGANVLTF. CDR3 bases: TGCGCCAGCAGCTTCGTCGGGGCTGGGGCCAACGTCCTGACTTTC.

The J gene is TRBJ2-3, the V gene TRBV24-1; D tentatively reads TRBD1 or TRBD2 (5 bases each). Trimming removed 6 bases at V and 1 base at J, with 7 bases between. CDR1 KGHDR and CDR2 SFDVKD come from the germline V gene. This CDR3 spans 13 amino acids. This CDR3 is CATSRDGTDTQYF. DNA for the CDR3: TGTGCCACCAGTCGGGACGGCACAGATACGCAGTATTTT.

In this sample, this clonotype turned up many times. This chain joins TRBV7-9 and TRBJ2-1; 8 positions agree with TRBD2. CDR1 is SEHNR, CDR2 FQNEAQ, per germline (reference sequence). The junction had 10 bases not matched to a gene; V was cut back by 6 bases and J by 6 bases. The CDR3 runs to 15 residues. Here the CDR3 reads CASSSTSGYSNEQFF. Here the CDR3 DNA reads TGTGCCAGCAGTTCTACTAGCGGATATTCCAATGAGCAGTTCTTC.

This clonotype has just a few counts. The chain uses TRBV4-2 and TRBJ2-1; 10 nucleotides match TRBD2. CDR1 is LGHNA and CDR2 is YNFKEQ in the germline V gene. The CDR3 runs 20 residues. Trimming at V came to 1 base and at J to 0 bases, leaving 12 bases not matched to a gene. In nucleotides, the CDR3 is TGTGCCAGCAGCCAAGTTTTGGCTAGCGGGGGCCTTAGCTCCTACAATGAGCAGTTCTTC. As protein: CASSQVLASGGLSSYNEQFF.

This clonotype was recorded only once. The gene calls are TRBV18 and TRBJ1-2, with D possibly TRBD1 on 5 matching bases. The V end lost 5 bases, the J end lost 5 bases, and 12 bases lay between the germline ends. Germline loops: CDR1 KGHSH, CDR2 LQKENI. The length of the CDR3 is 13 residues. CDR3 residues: CASSDGRGYGYTF. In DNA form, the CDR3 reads TGTGCCAGCTCAGATGGGAGGGGATATGGCTACACCTTC.

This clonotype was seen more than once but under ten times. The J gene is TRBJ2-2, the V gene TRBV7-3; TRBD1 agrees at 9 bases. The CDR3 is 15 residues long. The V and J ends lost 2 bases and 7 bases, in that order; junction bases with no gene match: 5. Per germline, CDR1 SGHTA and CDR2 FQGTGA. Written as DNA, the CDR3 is TGTGCCAGCAGCTTAGGGGGACAGGGAATCGGGGAGCTGTTTTTT. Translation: CASSLGGQGIGELFF.

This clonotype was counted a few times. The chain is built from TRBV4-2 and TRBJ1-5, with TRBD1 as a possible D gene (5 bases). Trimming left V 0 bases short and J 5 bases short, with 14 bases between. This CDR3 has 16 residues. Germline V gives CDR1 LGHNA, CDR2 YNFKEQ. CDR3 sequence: CASSQEWGRADQPQHF. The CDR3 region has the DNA TGTGCCAGCAGCCAAGAATGGGGCAGGGCCGATCAGCCCCAGCATTTT.

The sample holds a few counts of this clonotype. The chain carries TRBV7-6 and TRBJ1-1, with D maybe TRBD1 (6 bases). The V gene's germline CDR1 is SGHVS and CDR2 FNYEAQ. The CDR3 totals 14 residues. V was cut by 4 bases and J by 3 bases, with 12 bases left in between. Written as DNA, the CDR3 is TGTGCCAGCAGCTCACAGGGATGGGACACTGAAGCTTTCTTT. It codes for CASSSQGWDTEAFF.

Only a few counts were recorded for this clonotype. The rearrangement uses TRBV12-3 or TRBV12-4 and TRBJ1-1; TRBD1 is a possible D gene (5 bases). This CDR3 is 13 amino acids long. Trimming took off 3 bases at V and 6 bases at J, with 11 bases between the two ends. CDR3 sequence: CASSFEGTAEAFF. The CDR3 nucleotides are TGTGCCAGCAGTTTTGAGGGGACGGCTGAAGCTTTCTTT.

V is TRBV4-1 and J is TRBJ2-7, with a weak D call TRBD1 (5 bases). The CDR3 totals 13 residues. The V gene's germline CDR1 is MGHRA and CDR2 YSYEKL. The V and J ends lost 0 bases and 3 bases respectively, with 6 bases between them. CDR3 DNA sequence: TGCGCCAGCAGCCAAGATAGGGGCTACGAGCAGTACTTC. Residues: CASSQDRGYEQYF.

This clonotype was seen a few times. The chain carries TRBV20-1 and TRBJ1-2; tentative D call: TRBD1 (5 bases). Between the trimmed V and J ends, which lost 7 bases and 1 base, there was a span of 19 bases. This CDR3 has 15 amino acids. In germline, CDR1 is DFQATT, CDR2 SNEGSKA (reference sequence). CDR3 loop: CSGLPRGFVNYGYTF. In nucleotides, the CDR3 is TGCAGTGGACTCCCTCGGGGGTTTGTTAACTATGGCTACACCTTC.

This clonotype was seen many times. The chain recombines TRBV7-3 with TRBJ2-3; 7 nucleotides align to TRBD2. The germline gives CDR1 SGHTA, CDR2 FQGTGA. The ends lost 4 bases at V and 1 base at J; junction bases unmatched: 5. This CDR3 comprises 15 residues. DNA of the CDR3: TGTGCCAGCAGCTCCGGGGCGGGGGGCACAGATACGCAGTATTTT. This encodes CASSSGAGGTDTQYF.

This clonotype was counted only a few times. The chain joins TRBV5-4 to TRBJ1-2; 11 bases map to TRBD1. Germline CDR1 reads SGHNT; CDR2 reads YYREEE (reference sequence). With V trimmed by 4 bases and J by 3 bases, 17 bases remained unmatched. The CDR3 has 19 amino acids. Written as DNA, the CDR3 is TGTGCCAGCAGCCTAGACGAAACGGACAGGGGGCGGAAGGACTATGGCTACACCTTC. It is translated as CASSLDETDRGRKDYGYTF. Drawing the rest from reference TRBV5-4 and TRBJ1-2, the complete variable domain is ETGVTQSPTHLIKTRGQQVTLRCSSQSGHNTVSWYQQALGQGPQFIFQYYREEENGRGNFPPRFSGLQFPNYSSELNVNALELDDSALYLCASSLDETDRGRKDYGYTFGSGTRLTVV.

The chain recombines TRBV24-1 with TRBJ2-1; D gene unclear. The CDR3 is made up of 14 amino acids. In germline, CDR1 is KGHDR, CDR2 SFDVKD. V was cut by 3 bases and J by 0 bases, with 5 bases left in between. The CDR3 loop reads CATSDRRSYNEQFF. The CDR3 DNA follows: TGTGCCACCAGTGATCGGCGCTCCTACAATGAGCAGTTCTTC.

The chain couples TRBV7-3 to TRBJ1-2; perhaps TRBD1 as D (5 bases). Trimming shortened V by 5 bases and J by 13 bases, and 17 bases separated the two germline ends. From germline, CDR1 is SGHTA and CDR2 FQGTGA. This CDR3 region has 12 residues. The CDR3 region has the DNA TGTGCCAGCAGCCCGAGTGGAGGGGTATTCACCTTC. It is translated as CASSPSGGVFTF.

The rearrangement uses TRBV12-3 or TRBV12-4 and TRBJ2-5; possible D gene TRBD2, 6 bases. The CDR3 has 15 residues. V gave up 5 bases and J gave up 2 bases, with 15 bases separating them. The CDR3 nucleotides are TGTGCCAGCAGTACACCGGGACTGGATCAAGAGACCCAGTACTTC. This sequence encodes CASSTPGLDQETQYF.

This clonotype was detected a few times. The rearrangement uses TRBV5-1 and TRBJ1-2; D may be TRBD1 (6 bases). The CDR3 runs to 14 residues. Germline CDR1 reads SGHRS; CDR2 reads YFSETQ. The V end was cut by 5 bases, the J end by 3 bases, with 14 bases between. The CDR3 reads CASRPGRGDYGYTF. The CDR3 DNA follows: TGCGCCAGCAGACCCGGGAGGGGGGACTATGGCTACACCTTC.

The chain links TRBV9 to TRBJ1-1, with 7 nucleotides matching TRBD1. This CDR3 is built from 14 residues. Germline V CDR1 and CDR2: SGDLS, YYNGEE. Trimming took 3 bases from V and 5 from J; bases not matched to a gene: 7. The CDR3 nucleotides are TGTGCCAGCAGCGAGGGGGACAGATGGACTGAAGCTTTCTTT. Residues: CASSEGDRWTEAFF.

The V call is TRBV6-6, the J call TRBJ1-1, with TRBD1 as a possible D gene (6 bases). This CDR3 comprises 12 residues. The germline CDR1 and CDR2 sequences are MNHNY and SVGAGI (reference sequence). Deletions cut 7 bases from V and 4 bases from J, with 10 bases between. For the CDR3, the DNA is TGTGCCAGCACCCCGGACAGCACTGAAGCTTTCTTT. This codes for CASTPDSTEAFF.

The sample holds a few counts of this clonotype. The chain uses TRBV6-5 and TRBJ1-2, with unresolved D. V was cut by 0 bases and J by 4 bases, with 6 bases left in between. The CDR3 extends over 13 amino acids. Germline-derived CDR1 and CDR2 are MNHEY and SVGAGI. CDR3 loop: CASSYSTRYGYTF. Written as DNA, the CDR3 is TGTGCCAGCAGTTACTCGACTCGCTATGGCTACACCTTC.

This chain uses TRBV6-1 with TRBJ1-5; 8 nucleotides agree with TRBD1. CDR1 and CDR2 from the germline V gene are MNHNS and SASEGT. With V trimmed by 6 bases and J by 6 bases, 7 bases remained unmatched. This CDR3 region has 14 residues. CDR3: CASRQGASPQPQHF. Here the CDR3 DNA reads TGTGCCAGCAGGCAGGGGGCCTCCCCTCAGCCCCAGCATTTT.

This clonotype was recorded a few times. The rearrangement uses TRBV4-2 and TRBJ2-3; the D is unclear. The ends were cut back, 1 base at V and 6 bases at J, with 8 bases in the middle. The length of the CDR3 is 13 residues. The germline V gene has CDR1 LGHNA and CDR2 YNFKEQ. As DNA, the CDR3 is TGTGCCAGCAGCCAAGTTTCCTGGGATACGCAGTATTTT. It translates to CASSQVSWDTQYF.

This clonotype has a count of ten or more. The CDR3 DNA is TGCAGTGTCCCCAGGGAAACGCAGTATTTT. Amino acid sequence: CSVPRETQYF. The chain employs TRBV20-1 and TRBJ2-3, with a weak D call TRBD1 (5 bases). The CDR3 is 10 amino acids. V was trimmed by 7 bases and J by 9 bases, leaving 11 bases between them. Germline CDR1 is DFQATT and CDR2 is SNEGSKA (reference sequence).

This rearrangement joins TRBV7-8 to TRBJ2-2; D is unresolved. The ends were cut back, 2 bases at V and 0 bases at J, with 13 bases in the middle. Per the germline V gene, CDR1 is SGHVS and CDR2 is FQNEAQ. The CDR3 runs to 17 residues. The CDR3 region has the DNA TGTGCCAGCAGCTTAAGAAAGGCAGGTCCGAACACCGGGGAGCTGTTTTTT. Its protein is CASSLRKAGPNTGELFF.

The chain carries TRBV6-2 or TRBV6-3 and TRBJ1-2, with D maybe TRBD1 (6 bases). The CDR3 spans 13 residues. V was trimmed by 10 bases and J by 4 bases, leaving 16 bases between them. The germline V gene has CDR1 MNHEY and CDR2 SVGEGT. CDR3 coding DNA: TGTGCCACCCTACAGACAGGCGGCTATGGCTACACCTTC. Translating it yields CATLQTGGYGYTF.

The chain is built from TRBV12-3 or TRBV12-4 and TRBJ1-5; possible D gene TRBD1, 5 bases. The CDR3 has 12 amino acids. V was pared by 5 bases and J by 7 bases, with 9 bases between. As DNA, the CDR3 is TGTGCCAGCAGTCCTTGGGGGCAGCCCCAGCATTTT. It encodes CASSPWGQPQHF.

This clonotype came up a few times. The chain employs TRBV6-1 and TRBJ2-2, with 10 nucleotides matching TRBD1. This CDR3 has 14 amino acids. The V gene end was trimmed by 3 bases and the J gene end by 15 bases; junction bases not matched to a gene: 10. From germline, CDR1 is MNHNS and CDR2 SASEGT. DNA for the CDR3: TGTGCCAGCAGTGATGAAAGGGGACAGGGGAGGTTGTTTTTT. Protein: CASSDERGQGRLFF.